This T cell receptor (beta chain) comes out of a study of Ad26.COV2.S vaccination and SARS-CoV-2 variants. On the study more broadly: Donor joined the COV1001 Ad26.COV2.S trial arm. Notes on the study in general: Substantial breadth was reportedly displayed by spike-specific CD8+ and CD4+ T cell responses after vaccination. The study found similar non-spike TCR breadth in vaccine and placebo recipients. Analyses of TCR breadth and depth may have underestimated total T cell responses.

Indicated treatment: some 20 received Ad26.COV2.S at low or high dose, single or two shots; several received placebo; per-sample allocation not given. Collection of the samples took place on day 63 after the first injection of vaccine or placebo. Comment on this clone: Its antigen is as yet unknown.

The assay was immunoSEQ multiplex PCR, and TCRdb's table has in-frame clones only and misses some. The sample consists of 440,000 or so clones, about 90% of them appearing once. V lost 3 bases and J lost 4, with 17 bases in between. CDR1 and CDR2 (germline): LNHDA, SQIVND (reference sequence). This CDR3 contains 16 residues. Sequences were derived from peripheral blood, sampled in a trial of Ad26.COV2.S vaccine versus placebo. This receptor was identified in a person between 18 and 65 years old who received the Ad26.COV2.S COVID-19 vaccine or a placebo. This chain links TRBV19 with TRBJ2-3; D is perhaps TRBD1 (5 bases). CDR3 region: CASSIKGAGRSDTQYF. The CDR3 DNA is TGTGCCAGTAGTATTAAAGGGGCAGGTCGCTCAGATACGCAGTATTTT.